This passage covers 23 T cell receptor delta chains from one sample sequenced in a study of Vδ1+ human thymocytes. Overall study findings and caveats: Thymic TRG and TRD repertoires appeared highly polyclonal.

No cognate antigen is known for these TCRs. The template was reverse-transcribed extracted RNA. Multiplex PCR used pooled V-gene forward primers and a constant-region reverse primer to amplify CDR3s. TCRdb reapplied CATT to the multiplex PCR reads. The table has over 45,000 delta-chain clones, 15% to 20% seen once. The sample was Vdelta1+ gamma-delta thymocytes from the thymus. Subset: FACS-sorted CD3+ TCRalphabeta- TCRVdelta1+ TCRVdelta2- thymocytes. All receptors come from a boy under three years old who had congenital heart surgery.

In regard to this clone: Different DNA sequences within this sample yield the same CDR3. J is TRDJ1 and V is TRDV1; D is unresolved. CDR3 length: 21 amino acids. CDR1 is TSWWSYY and CDR2 is QGS in the germline V gene. Trimming removed 1 base from V and 1 base from J, with 28 bases in between. CDR3 bases: TGTGCTCTTGGGGAACCATACTTACTTTCCGCCCAACTTGGCACCACCGATAAACTCATCTTT. This gives the protein CALGEPYLLSAQLGTTDKLIF.

This chain links TRDV1 with TRDJ1, with 9 bases aligning to TRDD3. The CDR3 is 22 residues long. V lost 7 bases and J lost 0; bases outside the gene matches: 27. Per the germline V gene, CDR1 is TSWWSYY and CDR2 is QGS. As DNA, the CDR3 is TGTGCTCTTGATCCTAATCCCCCTTTACTGGGGGACTTAAACTCGTACACCGATAAACTCATCTTT. This codes for CALDPNPPLLGDLNSYTDKLIF.

This clone has just a few counts. The chain uses TRDV1 and TRDJ1; TRDD2 aligns across 7 bases. From germline, CDR1 is TSWWSYY and CDR2 QGS. The CDR3 covers 19 residues. The V gene end was trimmed by 0 bases and the J gene end by 2 bases; junction bases not matched to a gene: 15. CDR3 in amino acids: CALGELTLFLPDRTDKLIF. The CDR3, as DNA: TGTGCTCTTGGGGAACTGACCCTTTTCCTACCCGACCGGACCGATAAACTCATCTTT.

This chain uses TRDV1 with TRDJ1; TRDD2 is a possible D gene (5 bases). Deletions cut 4 bases from V and 0 bases from J, with 15 bases between. Per the germline V gene, CDR1 is TSWWSYY and CDR2 is QGS. The CDR3 has 16 amino acids. CDR3 bases: TGTGCTCTTGGGGTAGCCTTCAACGGGGACACCGATAAACTCATCTTT. It specifies CALGVAFNGDTDKLIF.

This clone was observed a handful of times. This chain uses TRDV1 with TRDJ1, with 9 nucleotides matching TRDD3. The J segment lost 0 bases and the V segment lost 0 bases, leaving 17 bases of the junction unmatched. Per germline, CDR1 TSWWSYY and CDR2 QGS. The length of the CDR3 is 21 residues. The CDR3 here is CALGELPLSYAWGYDTDKLIF. CDR3 DNA sequence: TGTGCTCTTGGGGAACTCCCGCTTTCCTACGCCTGGGGATACGACACCGATAAACTCATCTTT.

This clone showed up just a few times. V usage is TRDV2 and J usage is TRDJ1, with 7 bases fitting TRDD3. V trimming: 0 bases; J trimming: 0 bases; junction bases outside the gene matches: 6. CDR3 size: 16 residues. Germline assignment: CDR1 GEAIGNYY and CDR2 EKD. CDR3 amino acids: CACDTGGMYYTDKLIF. In DNA form, the CDR3 reads TGTGCCTGTGACACCGGGGGGATGTACTACACCGATAAACTCATCTTT.

This clone was found a few times. The chain carries TRDV1 and TRDJ1; 10 bases are shared with TRDD3. The V gene's germline CDR1 is TSWWSYY and CDR2 QGS. With 1 base clipped from V and 0 bases from J, the junction kept 20 bases outside the gene matches. The CDR3 is 22 residues long. The CDR3 protein is CALGEQFPYGVTGGCYTDKLIF. DNA of the CDR3: TGTGCTCTTGGGGAACAATTCCCCTACGGCGTTACTGGGGGATGCTACACCGATAAACTCATCTTT.

V is TRDV1 and J is TRDJ1; 10 nucleotides agree with TRDD3. J gave up 2 bases and V 0 bases, and 21 bases lay outside the gene matches. The CDR3 contains 22 residues. In germline, CDR1 is TSWWSYY, CDR2 QGS. Here the CDR3 reads CALGELCLAVSPLLGDTDKLIF. The CDR3 coding sequence is TGTGCTCTTGGGGAACTATGCTTGGCTGTCTCTCCTTTACTGGGGGATACCGATAAACTCATCTTT.

This chain connects TRDV1 to TRDJ1; 9 bases map to TRDD3. V shed 0 bases, J shed 1 base, and the junction held 21 bases outside the gene matches. The CDR3 sequence is 22 residues long. CDR1 and CDR2 (germline): TSWWSYY, QGS. The CDR3 loop reads CALGELDAFGPIYWGTTDKLIF. The CDR3, as DNA: TGTGCTCTTGGGGAACTAGATGCCTTCGGGCCAATTTACTGGGGGACCACCGATAAACTCATCTTT.

The chain joins TRDV1 to TRDJ1, with a weak D call TRDD3 (6 bases). The CDR3 loop spans 18 amino acids. Germline-derived CDR1 and CDR2 are TSWWSYY and QGS. Trimming stripped 3 bases from V and 0 bases from J, with 20 bases between. The CDR3 here is CALGEALYEGDNTDKLIF. The CDR3 DNA reads TGTGCTCTTGGGGAGGCTCTCTACGAGGGGGACAACACCGATAAACTCATCTTT.

In this sample, this clone turned up a few times. This sequence joins TRDV1 and TRDJ1; 10 positions match TRDD3. Germline lookup yields CDR1 TSWWSYY and CDR2 QGS. V dropped 1 base and J dropped 3; count of bases not matched to a gene: 23. CDR3 length: 22 amino acids. The DNA of the CDR3 is TGTGCTCTTGGGGAACCCCCCCCGTACTGGGGGATTATCCACCCCTTCGCCGATAAACTCATCTTT. Translated, it gives CALGEPPPYWGIIHPFADKLIF.

A remark on this clone: A much larger clone differs from this one at a single base, so this may be a read error. Other nucleotide sequences in the sample specify the same CDR3. The gene calls are TRDV2 and TRDJ1; D remains ambiguous. With 4 bases removed from V and 10 bases from J, the gap between germline ends came to 12 bases. Germline V gives CDR1 GEAIGNYY, CDR2 EKD. This CDR3 has 11 residues. CDR3 nucleotide sequence: TGTGCCTGTGAAGATCGGAGGACACTCATCTTT. Amino acid sequence: CACEDRRTLIF.

The genes are TRDV1 and TRDJ1; 13 bases map to TRDD3. V shed 1 base and J 0 bases; nucleotides not matched to a gene: 17. Germline V gives CDR1 TSWWSYY, CDR2 QGS. The CDR3 is 22 residues long. The CDR3 bases are TGTGCTCTTGGGGAACCCTTCCTACCGACTGGGGGATACGCTCGGTACACCGATAAACTCATCTTT. Translated: CALGEPFLPTGGYARYTDKLIF.

This clone was seen more than once but under ten times. V gene TRDV1 combines with J gene TRDJ1; 13 nucleotides line up with TRDD3. V dropped 1 base and J dropped 0; count of bases not matched to a gene: 5. Germline V gene sequence: CDR1 TSWWSYY, CDR2 QGS. The CDR3 length is 18 residues. The CDR3 DNA sequence: TGTGCTCTTGGGGAACCGATACTGGGGGATACGTACACCGATAAACTCATCTTT. It yields the protein CALGEPILGDTYTDKLIF.

This clone has more than one count but fewer than ten. The chain links TRDV1 to TRDJ1; TRDD3 might be the D (6 bases). Germline V lookup: CDR1 TSWWSYY, CDR2 QGS. The V gene lost 2 bases and the J gene lost 2 bases, with 21 bases spanning the gap. The CDR3 extends over 18 amino acids. CDR3 DNA sequence: TGTGCTCTTGGGGAAGTGGCCGGGGATCCTGTCGGGACCGATAAACTCATCTTT. Residues: CALGEVAGDPVGTDKLIF.

The rearrangement joins TRDV1 to TRDJ1; weak D call: TRDD3 (6 bases). V was clipped by 2 bases and J by 4 bases, with 26 bases between them. Per germline, CDR1 TSWWSYY and CDR2 QGS. This CDR3 is 19 amino acids long. The CDR3 spells CALGEFRRTSLGMIDKLIF. The CDR3 DNA is TGTGCTCTTGGGGAATTTAGGCGTACGTCTCTGGGGATGATCGATAAACTCATCTTT.

V gene TRDV1 combines with J gene TRDJ1, with D perhaps matching TRDD3 (6 bases). This CDR3 contains 20 residues. V was pared by 4 bases and J by 1 base, with 28 bases between. Germline V gene sequence: CDR1 TSWWSYY, CDR2 QGS. CDR3 sequence (DNA): TGTGCTCTTGGGGTTGTCGGGCCCCGGGGATTCTCGAGGGGCACCGATAAACTCATCTTT. This translates into CALGVVGPRGFSRGTDKLIF.

This clone was found a few times. V gene TRDV1 combines with J gene TRDJ1; 10 bases are a match to TRDD3. This CDR3 is 22 amino acids long. V dropped 2 bases and J dropped 3; count of bases not matched to a gene: 24. Germline V gene sequence: CDR1 TSWWSYY, CDR2 QGS. Here the CDR3 reads CALGELGRPTGTGGFGSDKLIF. In nucleotides, the CDR3 is TGTGCTCTTGGGGAATTAGGTCGTCCTACAGGTACTGGGGGATTTGGATCCGATAAACTCATCTTT.

This clone has a handful of counts. The chain recombines TRDV1 with TRDJ1; 13 bases agree with TRDD3. Germline trimming cut 4 bases from V and 0 bases from J; bases unmatched to any gene: 17. The CDR3 is 21 residues long. The germline V gene encodes CDR1 TSWWSYY and CDR2 QGS. The chain's CDR3 is CALGGPQSVYWGIRYTDKLIF. The DNA for the CDR3 is TGTGCTCTTGGGGGTCCCCAGTCCGTGTACTGGGGGATACGGTACACCGATAAACTCATCTTT.

This clone was counted between two and nine times. The chain uses TRDV1 and TRDJ1, with 7 bases lining up with TRDD3. There are 16 residues in the CDR3. V was clipped by 4 bases and J by 1 base; unmatched bases: 9. Germline V gives CDR1 TSWWSYY, CDR2 QGS. The CDR3 protein is CALGVNWGPSTDKLIF. CDR3 bases: TGTGCTCTTGGGGTTAACTGGGGACCCTCCACCGATAAACTCATCTTT.

This rearrangement joins TRDV1 to TRDJ2; D is unresolved. Trimming left V 3 bases short and J 3 bases short, with 23 bases between. The CDR3 covers 19 residues. Looked up from germline, CDR1 is TSWWSYY and CDR2 is QGS. CDR3 DNA: TGTGCTCTTGGGGACTACGTTCTGGAGTCACACTCCCTGACAGCACAACTCTTCTTT. Its translation is CALGDYVLESHSLTAQLFF.

This clone occurred a few times. This chain connects TRDV1 to TRDJ1; the match to TRDD3 covers 9 bases. The CDR3 loop spans 22 amino acids. Per the germline V gene, CDR1 is TSWWSYY and CDR2 is QGS. The junction had 23 bases not matched to a gene; V was cut back by 3 bases and J by 0 bases. CDR3 in amino acids: CALGDPRGPTRGIPCYTDKLIF. The CDR3 DNA sequence: TGTGCTCTTGGGGACCCCCGGGGTCCTACGCGGGGGATACCTTGTTACACCGATAAACTCATCTTT.

Details on this clone: One end of the junction fails to match germline, which may point to a read error. The V gene is TRDV1, the J gene TRDJ1; D uncertain. The CDR3 sequence is 18 residues long. Germline CDR1 and CDR2: TSWWSYY and QGS. CDR3 loop: CALGERGRLVKYTDKLIF. The CDR3 DNA sequence: TGTGCTCTTGGGGAACGCGGACGGCTGGTTAAGTACACTGATAAACTCATCTTT.